The 30 T cell receptor beta chains in this list originate from one sample, sequenced in a study of beta chain features in type 1 diabetes listed by TCRdb under 2018. The research as a whole found: Type 1 diabetes patients showed a moderate but significant shortening of TCRB CDR3 length in all four CD4+ subsets.

Library construction relied on the immunoSEQ multiplex PCR assay. All of the isolated RNA was reverse transcribed with the High Capacity cDNA Reverse Transcription Kit, so expressed TCRB transcripts were sequenced. The table comes from immuneACCESS by way of TCRdb, which keeps in-frame sequences with V and J called. Part of the clones is missing from these tables; in studies checked, under half for an unresolved V gene and the rest for unknown reasons. In all, the sample holds about 660,000 clones, and more than 12% of those were seen once. The ten largest clones add up to roughly 0.04% of the sample. No antigen is known for these receptors. The specimen sequenced was naive CD4+ T cells from blood. Sample cell subset or site, as interpreted from the label and publication: true naive CD4+ T cells. The receptors derive from a man between 18 and 35 years old with type 1 diabetes.

This chain uses TRBV18 with TRBJ1-1; TRBD1 aligns across 8 bases. The CDR3 length is 18 residues. Germline V gene data show CDR1 as KGHSH and CDR2 as LQKENI. V was pared by 1 base and J by 1 base, with 11 bases of the junction left unmatched. CDR3 loop: CASSPRQQGGIGNTEAFF. The CDR3 region has the DNA TGTGCCAGCTCACCACGGCAACAGGGGGGTATCGGGAACACTGAAGCTTTCTTT.

The chain employs TRBV11-2 and TRBJ2-1, with a possible D match to TRBD2 (5 bases). V lost 1 base and J lost 0, with 10 bases in between. This CDR3 region has 16 residues. Per germline, CDR1 SGHAT and CDR2 FQNNGV. In DNA, the CDR3 is TGTGCCAGCAGCTTAGGGCTAGGGAGCTCCTACAATGAGCAGTTCTTC. Residues: CASSLGLGSSYNEQFF.

V usage is TRBV6-5 and J usage is TRBJ2-7; no reliable D call. Germline V gene sequence: CDR1 MNHEY, CDR2 SVGAGI. The V end was cut by 0 bases, the J end by 3 bases, with 9 bases between. The CDR3 contains 14 residues. The chain's CDR3 is CASSYSTPFYEQYF. As DNA, the CDR3 is TGTGCCAGCAGTTACTCGACGCCCTTCTACGAGCAGTACTTC.

In this sample, this clone turned up a few times. CDR3 nucleotides: TGTGCCTGGACCGCTAATGAAAAACTGTTTTTT. It yields the protein CAWTANEKLFF. This chain links TRBV30 with TRBJ1-4; D is ambiguous. Trimming stripped 4 bases from V and 3 bases from J, with 3 bases between. The CDR3 covers 11 residues. Germline V gene lookup returns CDR1 GTSNPN and CDR2 SVGIG (reference sequence).

This clone came up a few times. This chain links TRBV11-2 with TRBJ2-4; D ambiguous. The V and J ends lost 2 bases and 0 bases respectively, with 11 bases between them. CDR1 is SGHAT, CDR2 FQNNGV, per germline. There are 16 residues in the CDR3. Here the CDR3 reads CASSLSTALAKNIQYF. Written as DNA, the CDR3 is TGTGCCAGCAGCTTATCAACAGCTCTAGCCAAAAACATTCAGTACTTC.

In this sample, this clone turned up a few times. The genes are TRBV27 and TRBJ1-5, with 7 positions matching TRBD1. The CDR3 is 16 amino acids. With 4 bases clipped from V and 0 bases from J, the junction kept 6 bases outside the gene matches. CDR1 MNHEY and CDR2 SMNVEV come from the germline V gene (reference sequence). CDR3: CASSSYRGPSNQPQHF. The DNA for the CDR3 is TGTGCCAGCAGTTCATACAGGGGTCCTAGCAATCAGCCCCAGCATTTT.

This clone occurred a few times. The V call is TRBV21-1, the J call TRBJ2-7; TRBD1, the table's D call, was not compared with the DNA. TRBV21-1 is labeled a pseudogene. The CDR3 loop spans 12 amino acids. The CDR3 protein is CYNRDRGHEQYF. Here the CDR3 DNA reads TGTTATAACCGGGACAGGGGGCACGAGCAGTACTTC.

The rearrangement links TRBV14 to TRBJ2-7; TRBD1 or TRBD2 may be the D gene (5 bases each). The ends were cut back, 0 bases at V and 0 bases at J, with 12 bases in the middle. The CDR3 is 16 residues long. Per germline, CDR1 SGHDN and CDR2 FVKESK. The chain's CDR3 is CASSQEGTADSYEQYF. The CDR3 region has the DNA TGTGCCAGCAGCCAAGAAGGGACGGCAGACTCCTACGAGCAGTACTTC.

The V gene is TRBV4-1, the J gene TRBJ2-6; D remains unclear. This CDR3 spans 17 amino acids. Germline CDR1 reads MGHRA; CDR2 reads YSYEKL. V was shortened by 2 bases and J by 2 bases, with 13 bases between the two germline ends. CDR3 amino acids: CASSQFLLWTGANVLTF. The DNA for the CDR3 is TGCGCCAGCAGCCAATTCCTCCTCTGGACTGGGGCCAACGTCCTGACTTTC.

In this sample, this clone turned up a few times. CDR3 DNA: TGTGCCAGGACAGCCCCTAGCACAGATACGCAGTATTTT. This gives the protein CARTAPSTDTQYF. The J gene is TRBJ2-3, the V gene TRBV5-4, with D possibly TRBD1 on 5 matching bases. V shed 8 bases and J shed 0 bases, with 10 bases lying between them. Germline V lookup: CDR1 SGHNT, CDR2 YYREEE (reference sequence). The CDR3 covers 13 residues.

Here the CDR3 reads CASSYSGDSGNTIYF. The CDR3 nucleotides are TGTGCCAGCAGTTACTCAGGCGACTCTGGAAACACCATATATTTT. The gene calls are TRBV6-5 and TRBJ1-3; D not resolved. V was clipped by 0 bases and J by 0 bases, with 6 bases between them. Germline V gene sequence: CDR1 MNHEY, CDR2 SVGAGI. The CDR3 runs to 15 residues.

This clone has more than one count but fewer than ten. The chain carries TRBV7-2 and TRBJ2-7; D is undetermined. This CDR3 is 13 amino acids long. From germline, CDR1 is SGHTA and CDR2 FQGNSA. V lost 2 bases to trimming and J lost 8 bases, with 13 bases between them. This CDR3 is CASSLPYRQKQYF. The CDR3 DNA reads as TGTGCCAGCAGCTTACCCTACCGGCAGAAGCAGTACTTC. The full variable domain, rest sourced from reference TRBV7-2 and TRBJ2-7, is GAGVSQSPSNKVTEKGKDVELRCDPISGHTALYWYRQSLGQGLEFLIYFQGNSAPDKSGLPSDRFSAERTGGSVSTLTIQRTQQEDSAVYLCASSLPYRQKQYFGPGTRLTVT.

This sequence joins TRBV29-1 and TRBJ1-1; D possibly corresponds to TRBD1 (6 bases). V was shortened by 7 bases and J by 0 bases, with 12 bases between the two germline ends. CDR1 is SQVTM and CDR2 is ANQGSEA in the germline V gene. The CDR3 contains 13 residues. DNA of the CDR3: TGCAGCGCTAGAGCAGGGGTGAACACTGAAGCTTTCTTT. Its translation: CSARAGVNTEAFF.

This chain links TRBV29-1 with TRBJ2-1; 8 nucleotides align to TRBD2. CDR3 length: 15 amino acids. V gave up 5 bases and J gave up 8 bases; unmatched junction bases: 14. Germline V CDR1 and CDR2: SQVTM, ANQGSEA. CDR3 sequence (DNA): TGCAGCGTTCGGGGGGGGACTAGAATGGCCGATGAGCAGTTCTTC. This translates into CSVRGGTRMADEQFF.

This chain joins TRBV30 and TRBJ2-6; D is uncertain. The V end was cut by 3 bases, the J end by 0 bases, with 3 bases between. Germline CDR1 reads GTSNPN; CDR2 reads SVGIG (reference sequence). The CDR3 sequence is 13 residues long. CDR3 sequence reads: CAWRFSGANVLTF. CDR3 bases: TGTGCCTGGAGGTTCTCTGGGGCCAACGTCCTGACTTTC.

This clone was detected a few times. This chain connects TRBV9 to TRBJ1-2, with D hard to call. Per the germline V gene, CDR1 is SGDLS and CDR2 is YYNGEE. V shed 0 bases and J shed 8 bases, with 8 bases lying between them. The CDR3 consists of 12 residues. CDR3 region: CASSVEGSGYTF. The CDR3, as DNA: TGTGCCAGCAGCGTAGAAGGGTCGGGCTACACCTTC.

This sequence joins TRBV30 and TRBJ2-7; the D gene is possibly TRBD2 (5 bases). The CDR3 contains 15 residues. V gave up 2 bases and J gave up 6 bases, with 20 bases separating them. Per germline, CDR1 GTSNPN and CDR2 SVGIG (reference sequence). As DNA, the CDR3 is TGTGCCTGGAGTCCTAGCCCGACGGGCCTCTCCGAGCAGTACTTC. Its protein is CAWSPSPTGLSEQYF.

In its sample, this clone was seen a few times. The chain is built from TRBV18 and TRBJ1-2, with D unclear. Germline CDR1 reads KGHSH; CDR2 reads LQKENI. CDR3 length: 12 residues. V was cut by 3 bases and J by 6 bases, with 8 bases left in between. The CDR3, as DNA: TGTGCCAGCTCACCTTGGGAGGATGGCTACACCTTC. It encodes CASSPWEDGYTF.

The rearrangement joins TRBV30 to TRBJ2-5; 7 nucleotides align to TRBD1. The CDR3 spans 13 residues. The V gene's germline CDR1 is GTSNPN and CDR2 SVGIG (reference sequence). V dropped 0 bases and J dropped 4; count of bases not matched to a gene: 2. This CDR3 reads CAWSVRDRETQYF. CDR3 bases: TGTGCCTGGAGTGTACGGGACAGAGAGACCCAGTACTTC.

This chain uses TRBV4-3 with TRBJ2-1, with D possibly matching TRBD1 (6 bases). Germline-derived CDR1 and CDR2 are LGHNA and YSLEER. This CDR3 region has 15 residues. V was cut by 4 bases and J by 7 bases, with 17 bases left in between. For the CDR3, the DNA is TGCGCCAGCAGCCCCCCAGGTTACAGGGAGAATGAGCAGTTCTTC. It yields the protein CASSPPGYRENEQFF.

V is TRBV30 and J is TRBJ2-2; no clear D gene. The V and J ends lost 3 bases and 4 bases respectively, with 9 bases between them. This CDR3 region has 13 residues. The germline CDR1 and CDR2 sequences are GTSNPN and SVGIG (reference sequence). The CDR3 nucleotides are TGTGCCTGGAGCATGAGGATCACCGGGGAGCTGTTTTTT. Translating gives CAWSMRITGELFF.

To note about this clone: Other DNA sequences in this sample translate to the same CDR3. J is TRBJ1-1 and V is TRBV5-1; TRBD1 aligns across 8 bases. CDR3 size: 15 residues. The germline CDR1 and CDR2 sequences are SGHRS and YFSETQ. V was pared by 0 bases and J by 2 bases, with 3 bases of the junction left unmatched. As DNA, the CDR3 is TGCGCCAGCAGCTTGGCCGGACAGGGAAACACTGAAGCTTTCTTT. Translated, it gives CASSLAGQGNTEAFF.

Concerning this clone: Other DNA sequences in the sample encode the same CDR3. V is TRBV5-1 and J is TRBJ2-7; D gene ambiguous. V dropped 0 bases and J dropped 1 base, with 8 bases sitting between them. The CDR3 has 14 residues. Per germline, CDR1 SGHRS and CDR2 YFSETQ. In DNA, the CDR3 is TGCGCCAGCAGCTTGGACAGCTCTTCCTACGAGCAGTACTTC. Residues: CASSLDSSSYEQYF.

Note on this clone: Other DNA sequences from this sample encode an identical CDR3 as well. The chain carries TRBV5-1 and TRBJ2-1; D not resolved. Germline V CDR1 and CDR2: SGHRS, YFSETQ. The CDR3 spans 14 residues. V lost 0 bases to trimming and J lost 1 base, with 5 bases between them. The CDR3 region has the DNA TGCGCCAGCAGCTTGGAAAGTTCCTACAATGAGCAGTTCTTC. Its protein is CASSLESSYNEQFF.

This chain joins TRBV5-4 and TRBJ1-1; possible D gene TRBD1, 5 bases. Germline values: CDR1 SGHNT, CDR2 YYREEE (reference sequence). Trimming cost V 2 bases and J 7 bases, with 12 bases left between them. The CDR3 loop spans 13 amino acids. CDR3 DNA: TGTGCCAGCAGCTTAACCAGGGAGGTTGAAGCTTTCTTT. Translated: CASSLTREVEAFF.

The rearrangement uses TRBV9 and TRBJ1-3, with a tentative D call TRBD1 (6 bases). Germline loops: CDR1 SGDLS, CDR2 YYNGEE. The CDR3 extends over 17 amino acids. With 4 bases removed from V and 4 bases from J, the gap between germline ends came to 21 bases. CDR3 protein: CASSPRGGGLGGNTIYF. CDR3 nucleotide sequence: TGTGCCAGCAGCCCCCGGGGCGGGGGGCTAGGCGGAAACACCATATATTTT.

This clone was detected only a few times. The chain carries TRBV7-2 and TRBJ2-3, with D possibly called TRBD1 or TRBD2 (5 bases each). Germline V CDR1 and CDR2: SGHTA, FQGNSA. Trimming took 4 bases from V and 5 from J, leaving 19 bases between them. This CDR3 contains 16 residues. The CDR3 loop reads CASSSYSGTAEDTQYF. The DNA for the CDR3 is TGTGCCAGCAGCTCGTACTCCGGGACCGCAGAAGATACGCAGTATTTT.

The J gene is TRBJ1-3, the V gene TRBV5-1; D call uncertain. Germline V gene lookup returns CDR1 SGHRS and CDR2 YFSETQ. V was cut by 4 bases and J by 7 bases, with 12 bases left in between. The CDR3 is made up of 13 amino acids. This chain's CDR3 is CASSPGGGNTIYF. The CDR3 DNA sequence: TGCGCCAGCAGCCCCGGAGGCGGCAACACCATATATTTT.

This sequence joins TRBV5-4 and TRBJ2-5; D is perhaps TRBD1 (6 bases). Trimming removed 6 bases from V and 1 base from J, with 16 bases in between. The germline V gene has CDR1 SGHNT and CDR2 YYREEE (reference sequence). This CDR3 is 15 amino acids long. This chain's CDR3 is CASNLYSRGQETQYF. The CDR3 region has the DNA TGTGCCAGCAACCTCTACTCCAGGGGCCAAGAGACCCAGTACTTC.

This clone was counted only a few times. The chain has TRBV27 and TRBJ1-6, with D unclear. Trimming removed 5 bases from V and 9 bases from J, with 17 bases in between. Per the germline V gene, CDR1 is MNHEY and CDR2 is SMNVEV (reference sequence). This CDR3 is built from 15 residues. CDR3 in amino acids: CASSIGLAGSSPLHF. In DNA, the CDR3 is TGTGCCAGCAGTATCGGGTTGGCAGGTAGTTCACCCCTCCACTTT.